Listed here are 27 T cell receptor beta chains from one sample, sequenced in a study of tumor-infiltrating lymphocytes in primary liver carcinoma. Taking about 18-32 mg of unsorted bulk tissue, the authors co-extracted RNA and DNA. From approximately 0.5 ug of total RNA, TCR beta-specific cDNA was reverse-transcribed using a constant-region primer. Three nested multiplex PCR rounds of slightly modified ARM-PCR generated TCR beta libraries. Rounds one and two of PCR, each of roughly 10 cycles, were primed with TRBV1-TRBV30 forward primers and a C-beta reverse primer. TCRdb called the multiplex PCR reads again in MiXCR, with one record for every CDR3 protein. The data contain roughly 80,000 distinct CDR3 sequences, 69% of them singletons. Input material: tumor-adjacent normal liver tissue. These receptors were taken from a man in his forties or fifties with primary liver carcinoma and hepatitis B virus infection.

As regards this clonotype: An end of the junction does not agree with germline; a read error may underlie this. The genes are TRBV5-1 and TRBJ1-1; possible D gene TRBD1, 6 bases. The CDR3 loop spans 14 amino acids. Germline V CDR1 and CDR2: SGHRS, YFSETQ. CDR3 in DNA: TGCGCCAGCAGCCTCGGAGGTTGGGACACTGAAGCTCTCTTT. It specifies CASSLGGWDTEALF.

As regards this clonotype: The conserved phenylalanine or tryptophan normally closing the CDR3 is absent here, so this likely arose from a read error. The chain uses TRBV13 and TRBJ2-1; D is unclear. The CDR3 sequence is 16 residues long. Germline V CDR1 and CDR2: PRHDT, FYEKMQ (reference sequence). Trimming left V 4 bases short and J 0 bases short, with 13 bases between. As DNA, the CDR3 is TGTGCCAGCAGCTCCTTAGAGGCCACCTCCTACAATGAGCAGTTCCTC. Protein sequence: CASSSLEATSYNEQFL.

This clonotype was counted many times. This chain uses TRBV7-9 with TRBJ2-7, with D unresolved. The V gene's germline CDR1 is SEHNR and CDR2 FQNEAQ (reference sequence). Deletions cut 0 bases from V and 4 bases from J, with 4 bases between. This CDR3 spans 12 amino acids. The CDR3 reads CASSLADYEQYF. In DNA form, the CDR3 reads TGTGCCAGCAGCTTAGCGGATTACGAGCAGTACTTC.

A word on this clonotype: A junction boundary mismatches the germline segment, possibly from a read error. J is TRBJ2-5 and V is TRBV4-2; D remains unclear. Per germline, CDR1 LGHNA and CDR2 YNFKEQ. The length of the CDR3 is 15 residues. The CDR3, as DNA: TGTGCCAGTAGCCAAGATCAGTCCACTATCGGGACCCAGTACTTC. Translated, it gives CASSQDQSTIGTQYF.

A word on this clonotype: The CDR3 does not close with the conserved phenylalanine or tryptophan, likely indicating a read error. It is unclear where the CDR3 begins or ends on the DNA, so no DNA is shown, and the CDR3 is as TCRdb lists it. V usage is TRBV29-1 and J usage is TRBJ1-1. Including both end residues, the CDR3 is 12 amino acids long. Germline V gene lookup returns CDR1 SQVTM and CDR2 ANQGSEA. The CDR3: CSVKGVRTEAFA.

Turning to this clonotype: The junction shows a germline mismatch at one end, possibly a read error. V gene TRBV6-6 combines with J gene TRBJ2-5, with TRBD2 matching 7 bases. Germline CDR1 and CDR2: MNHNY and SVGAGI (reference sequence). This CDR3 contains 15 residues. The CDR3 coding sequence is TGTGCCAGTAGTCTAGGGACTACGCAAGTGATGGCCCAGTACTTT. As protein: CASSLGTTQVMAQYF.

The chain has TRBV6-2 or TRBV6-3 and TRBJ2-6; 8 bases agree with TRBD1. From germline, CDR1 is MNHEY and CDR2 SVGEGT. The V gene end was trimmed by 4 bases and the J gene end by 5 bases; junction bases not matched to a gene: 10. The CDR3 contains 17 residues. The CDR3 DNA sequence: TGTGCCAGCAGTTCCTGGGCAGGGGGCTTCTGGGCCAACGTCCTGACTTTC. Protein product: CASSSWAGGFWANVLTF.

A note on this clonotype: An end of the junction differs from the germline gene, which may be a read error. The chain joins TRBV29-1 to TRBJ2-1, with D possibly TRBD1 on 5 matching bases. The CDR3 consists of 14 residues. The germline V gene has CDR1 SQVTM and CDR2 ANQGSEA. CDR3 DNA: TGCAGCGTTGAAGGAATGGGGCTGGGCAATGAGGAGTTCTTC. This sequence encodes CSVEGMGLGNEEFF.

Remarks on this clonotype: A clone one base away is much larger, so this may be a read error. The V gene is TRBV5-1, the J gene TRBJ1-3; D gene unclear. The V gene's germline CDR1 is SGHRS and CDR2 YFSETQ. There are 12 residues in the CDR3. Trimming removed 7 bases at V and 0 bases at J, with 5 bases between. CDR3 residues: CASVGSGNTIYF. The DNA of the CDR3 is TGCGCCAGCGTCGGCTCTGGAAACACCATATATTTT. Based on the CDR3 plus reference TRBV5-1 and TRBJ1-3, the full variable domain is KAGVTQTPRYLIKTRGQQVTLSCSPISGHRSVSWYQQTPGQGLQFLFEYFSETQRNKGNFPGRFSGRQFSNSRSEMNVSTLELGDSALYLCASVGSGNTIYFGEGSWLTVV.

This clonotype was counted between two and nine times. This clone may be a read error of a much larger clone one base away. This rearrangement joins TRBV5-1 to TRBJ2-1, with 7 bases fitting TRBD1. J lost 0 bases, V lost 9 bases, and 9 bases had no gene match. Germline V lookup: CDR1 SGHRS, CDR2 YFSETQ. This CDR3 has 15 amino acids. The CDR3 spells CANRRTGDSYNEQFF. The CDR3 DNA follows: TGCGCCAACCGTAGGACAGGCGACTCCTACAATGAGCAGTTCTTC.

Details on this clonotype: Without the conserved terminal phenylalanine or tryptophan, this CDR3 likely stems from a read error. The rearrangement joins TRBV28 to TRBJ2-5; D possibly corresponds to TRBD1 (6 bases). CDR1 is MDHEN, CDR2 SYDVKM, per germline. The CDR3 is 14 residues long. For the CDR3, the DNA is TGTGACAGCAGTTTCTTTGACAGGCGCGGGACCCAGTACCTC. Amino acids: CDSSFFDRRGTQYL.

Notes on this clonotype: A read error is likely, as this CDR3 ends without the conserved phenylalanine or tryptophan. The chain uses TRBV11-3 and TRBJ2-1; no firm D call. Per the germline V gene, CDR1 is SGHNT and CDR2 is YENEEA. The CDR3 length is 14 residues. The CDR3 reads CASGLGVSNNEQFL. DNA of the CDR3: TGTGCCAGCGGCTTAGGCGTCTCAAACAATGAGCAGTTCCTC.

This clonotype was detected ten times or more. In DNA form, the CDR3 reads TGTGCCAGCAGCTTAGAACCTAGCGGGAGCTGGGTCGAGCAGTACTTC. Its protein is CASSLEPSGSWVEQYF. V gene TRBV11-2 combines with J gene TRBJ2-7; 10 bases align to TRBD2. J gave up 6 bases and V 0 bases, and 8 bases lay outside the gene matches. This CDR3 region has 16 residues. CDR1 is SGHAT and CDR2 is FQNNGV in the germline V gene.

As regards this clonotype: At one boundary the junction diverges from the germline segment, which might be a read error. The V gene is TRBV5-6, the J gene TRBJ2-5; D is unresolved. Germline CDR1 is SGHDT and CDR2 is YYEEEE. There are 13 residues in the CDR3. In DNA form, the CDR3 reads TGTGTCAGCAGCTTGGAACAGCAAGAGACCCAGTACTTC. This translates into CVSSLEQQETQYF.

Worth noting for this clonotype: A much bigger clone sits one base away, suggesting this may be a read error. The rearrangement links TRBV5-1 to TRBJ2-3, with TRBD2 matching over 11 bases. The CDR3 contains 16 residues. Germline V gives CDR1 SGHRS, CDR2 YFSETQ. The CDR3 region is CTSSPGLAAPADTQYF. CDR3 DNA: TGCACCAGCAGCCCGGGACTAGCGGCCCCCGCGGATACGCAGTATTTT.

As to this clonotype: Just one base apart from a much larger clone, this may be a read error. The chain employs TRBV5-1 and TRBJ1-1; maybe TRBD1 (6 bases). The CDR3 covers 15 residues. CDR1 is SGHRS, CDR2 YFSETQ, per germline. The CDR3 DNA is TGCGCCGGCAGCTTGGCCGAGGGGGGACTCAGGGAAGCTTTCTTT. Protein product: CAGSLAEGGLREAFF. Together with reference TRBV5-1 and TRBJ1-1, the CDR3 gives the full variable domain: KAGVTQTPRYLIKTRGQQVTLSCSPISGHRSVSWYQQTPGQGLQFLFEYFSETQRNKGNFPGRFSGRQFSNSRSEMNVSTLELGDSALYLCAGSLAEGGLREAFFGQGTRLTVV.

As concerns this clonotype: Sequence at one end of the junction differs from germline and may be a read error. The CDR3 DNA is TGCGGCGTAGGGACGGAGAACACTGAAGCTTCCTTT. Its translation: CGVGTENTEASF. The chain uses TRBV29-1 and TRBJ1-1, with D maybe TRBD1 (5 bases). CDR1 is SQVTM and CDR2 is ANQGSEA in the germline V gene. The CDR3 runs to 12 residues.

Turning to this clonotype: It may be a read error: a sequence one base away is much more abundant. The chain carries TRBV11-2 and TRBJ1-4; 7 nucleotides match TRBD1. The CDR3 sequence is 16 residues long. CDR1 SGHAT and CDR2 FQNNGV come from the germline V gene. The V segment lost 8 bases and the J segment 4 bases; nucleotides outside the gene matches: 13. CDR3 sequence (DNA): TGTGCCAGCTGCGCCACGACAGGGTTTGGTAATGAAAAACTGTTTTTT. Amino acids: CASCATTGFGNEKLFF. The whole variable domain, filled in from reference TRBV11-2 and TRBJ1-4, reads EAGVAQSPRYKIIEKRQSVAFWCNPISGHATLYWYQQILGQGPKLLIQFQNNGVVDDSQLPKDRFSAERLKGVDSTLKIQPAKLEDSAVYLCASCATTGFGNEKLFFGSGTQLSVL.

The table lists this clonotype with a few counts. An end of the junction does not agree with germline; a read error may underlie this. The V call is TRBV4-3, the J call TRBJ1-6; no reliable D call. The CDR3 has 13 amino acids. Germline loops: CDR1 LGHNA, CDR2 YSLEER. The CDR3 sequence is CASSQDWNSSLHF. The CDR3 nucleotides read TGTGCCAGCAGCCAAGATTGGAATTCATCCCTCCACTTT.

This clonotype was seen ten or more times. CDR3: CASSLDRGRFHEQYF. CDR3 bases: TGTGCCAGCAGTTTAGACAGGGGACGCTTTCACGAGCAGTACTTC. V and J are TRBV28 and TRBJ2-7; 8 nucleotides align to TRBD1. CDR1 and CDR2 (germline): MDHEN, SYDVKM. The CDR3 is 15 residues long. V trimming: 2 bases; J trimming: 5 bases; junction bases outside the gene matches: 8.

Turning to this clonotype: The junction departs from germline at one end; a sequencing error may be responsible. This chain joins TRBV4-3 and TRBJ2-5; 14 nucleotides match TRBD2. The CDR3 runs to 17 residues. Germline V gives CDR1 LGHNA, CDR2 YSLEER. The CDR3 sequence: CASSQMGTSGGLETQYF. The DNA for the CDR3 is TGCGCCAGCAGTCAGATGGGGACTAGCGGGGGCCTGGAGACGCAGTACTTC.

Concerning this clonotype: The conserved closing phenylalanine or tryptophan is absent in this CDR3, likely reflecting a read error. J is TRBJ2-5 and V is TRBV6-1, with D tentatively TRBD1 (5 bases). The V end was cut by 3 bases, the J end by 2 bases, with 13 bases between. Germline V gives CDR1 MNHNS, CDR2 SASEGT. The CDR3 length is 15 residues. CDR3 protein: CASSDLQGKQETQYL. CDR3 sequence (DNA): TGTGCCAGCAGTGATCTGCAGGGCAAGCAAGAGACCCAGTACCTC.

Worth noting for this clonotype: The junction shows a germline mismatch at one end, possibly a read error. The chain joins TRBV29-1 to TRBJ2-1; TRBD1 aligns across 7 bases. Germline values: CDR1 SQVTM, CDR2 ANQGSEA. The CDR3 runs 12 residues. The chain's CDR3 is CSVRQGDSEQSF. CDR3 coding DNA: TGCAGCGTCCGACAGGGAGACAGTGAGCAGTCCTTC.

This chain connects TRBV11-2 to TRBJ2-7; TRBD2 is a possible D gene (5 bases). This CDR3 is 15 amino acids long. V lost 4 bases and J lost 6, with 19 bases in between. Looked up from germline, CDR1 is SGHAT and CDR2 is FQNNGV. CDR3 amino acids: CASSSESGISGEQYV. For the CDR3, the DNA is TGTGCCAGCAGCTCAGAGTCCGGGATCTCGGGCGAGCAGTACGTC.

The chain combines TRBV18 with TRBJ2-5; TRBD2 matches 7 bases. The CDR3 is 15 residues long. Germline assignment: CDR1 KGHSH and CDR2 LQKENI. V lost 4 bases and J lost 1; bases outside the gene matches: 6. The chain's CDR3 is CASSLQRETQETQYF. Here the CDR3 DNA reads TGTGCCAGCTCACTTCAGCGGGAAACCCAAGAGACCCAGTACTTC.

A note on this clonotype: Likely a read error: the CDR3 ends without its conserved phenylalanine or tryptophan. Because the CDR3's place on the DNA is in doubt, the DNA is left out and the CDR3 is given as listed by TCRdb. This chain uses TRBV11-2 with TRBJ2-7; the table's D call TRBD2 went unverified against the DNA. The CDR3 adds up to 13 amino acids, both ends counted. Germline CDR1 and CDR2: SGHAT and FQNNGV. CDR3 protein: CASSFGGAREQYL.

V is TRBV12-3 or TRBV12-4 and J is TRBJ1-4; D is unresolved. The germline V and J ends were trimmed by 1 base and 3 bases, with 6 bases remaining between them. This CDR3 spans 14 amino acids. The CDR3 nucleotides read TGTGCCAGCAGTTTAGTCAATCCTAATGAAAAACTGTTTTTT. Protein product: CASSLVNPNEKLFF.